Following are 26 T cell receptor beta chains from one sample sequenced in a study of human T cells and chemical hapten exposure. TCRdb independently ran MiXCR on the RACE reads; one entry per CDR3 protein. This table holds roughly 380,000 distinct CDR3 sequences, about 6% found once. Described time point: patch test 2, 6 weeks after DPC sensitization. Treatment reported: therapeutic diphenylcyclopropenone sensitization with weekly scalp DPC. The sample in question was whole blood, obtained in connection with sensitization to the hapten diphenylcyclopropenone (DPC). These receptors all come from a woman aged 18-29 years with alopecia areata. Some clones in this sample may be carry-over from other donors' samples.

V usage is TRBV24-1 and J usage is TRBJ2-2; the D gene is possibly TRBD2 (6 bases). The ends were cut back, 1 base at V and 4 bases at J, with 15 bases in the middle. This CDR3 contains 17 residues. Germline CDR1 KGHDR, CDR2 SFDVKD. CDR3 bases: TGTGCCACCAGTGATTTTAGTGACGGGGGATTCACCGGGGAGCTGTTTTTT. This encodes CATSDFSDGGFTGELFF.

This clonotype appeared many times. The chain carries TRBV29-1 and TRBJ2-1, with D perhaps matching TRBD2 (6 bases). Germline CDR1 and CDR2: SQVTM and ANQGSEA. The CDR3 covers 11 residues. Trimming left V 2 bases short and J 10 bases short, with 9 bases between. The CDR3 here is CSVELGGEQFF. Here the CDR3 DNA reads TGCAGCGTTGAATTAGGAGGGGAGCAGTTCTTC.

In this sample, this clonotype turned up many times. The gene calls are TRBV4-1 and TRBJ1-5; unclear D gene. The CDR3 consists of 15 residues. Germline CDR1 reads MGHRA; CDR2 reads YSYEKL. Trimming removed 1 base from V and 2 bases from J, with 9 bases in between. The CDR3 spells CASSQALLGNQPQHF. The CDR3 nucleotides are TGCGCCAGCAGCCAAGCCCTTTTAGGCAATCAGCCCCAGCATTTT.

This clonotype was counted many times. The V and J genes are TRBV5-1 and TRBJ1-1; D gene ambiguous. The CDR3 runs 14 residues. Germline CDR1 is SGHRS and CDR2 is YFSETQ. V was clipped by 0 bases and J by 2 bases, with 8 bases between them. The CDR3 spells CASSLGAGNTEAFF. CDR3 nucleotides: TGCGCCAGCAGCTTGGGGGCAGGTAACACTGAAGCTTTCTTT.

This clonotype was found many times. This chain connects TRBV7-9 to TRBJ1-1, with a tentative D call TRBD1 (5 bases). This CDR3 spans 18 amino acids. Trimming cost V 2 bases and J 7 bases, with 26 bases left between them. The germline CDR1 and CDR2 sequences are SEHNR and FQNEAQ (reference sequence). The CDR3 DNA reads TGTGCCAGCAGCTTACTCCCCCCCCGGGACGGATCTCTGTATGAAGCTTTCTTT. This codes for CASSLLPPRDGSLYEAFF.

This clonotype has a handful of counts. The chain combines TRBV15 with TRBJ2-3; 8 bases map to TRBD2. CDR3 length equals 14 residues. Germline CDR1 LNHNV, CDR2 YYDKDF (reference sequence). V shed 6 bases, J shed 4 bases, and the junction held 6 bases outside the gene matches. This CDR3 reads CATSGGGSADTQYF. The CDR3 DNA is TGTGCCACCAGTGGCGGGGGGAGCGCAGATACGCAGTATTTT.

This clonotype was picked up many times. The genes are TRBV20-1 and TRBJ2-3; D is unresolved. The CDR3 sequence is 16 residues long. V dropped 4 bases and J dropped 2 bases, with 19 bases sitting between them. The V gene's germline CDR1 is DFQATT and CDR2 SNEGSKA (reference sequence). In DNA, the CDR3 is TGCAGTGCTACCCCGGAAGGCAGGTCCCCCACAGATACGCAGTATTTT. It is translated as CSATPEGRSPTDTQYF.

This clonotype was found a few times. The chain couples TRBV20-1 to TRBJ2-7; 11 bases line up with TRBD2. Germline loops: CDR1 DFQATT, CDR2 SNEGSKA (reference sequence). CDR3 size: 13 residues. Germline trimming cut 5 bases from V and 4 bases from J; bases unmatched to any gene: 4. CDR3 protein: CSAQTSGGYEQYF. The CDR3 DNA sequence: TGCAGTGCTCAAACTAGCGGGGGTTACGAGCAGTACTTC.

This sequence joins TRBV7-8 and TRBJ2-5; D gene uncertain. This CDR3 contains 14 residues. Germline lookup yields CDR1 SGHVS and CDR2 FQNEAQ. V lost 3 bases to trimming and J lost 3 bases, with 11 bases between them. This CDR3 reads CASSFGYRKETQYF. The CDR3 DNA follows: TGTGCCAGCAGCTTTGGGTATCGGAAAGAGACCCAGTACTTC.

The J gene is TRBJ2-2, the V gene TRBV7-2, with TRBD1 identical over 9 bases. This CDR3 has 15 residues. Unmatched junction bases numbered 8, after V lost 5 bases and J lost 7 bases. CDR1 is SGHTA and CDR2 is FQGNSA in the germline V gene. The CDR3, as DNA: TGTGCCAGCAGCCTTGGGACAGGGCAAGGCGGGGAGCTGTTTTTT. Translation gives CASSLGTGQGGELFF.

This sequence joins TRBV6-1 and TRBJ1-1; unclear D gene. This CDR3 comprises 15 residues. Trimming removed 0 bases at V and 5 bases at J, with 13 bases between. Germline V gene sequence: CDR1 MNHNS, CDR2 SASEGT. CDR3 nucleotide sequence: TGTGCCAGCAGTGAAGCGGTAGGCAGAACGACTGAAGCTTTCTTT. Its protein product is CASSEAVGRTTEAFF.

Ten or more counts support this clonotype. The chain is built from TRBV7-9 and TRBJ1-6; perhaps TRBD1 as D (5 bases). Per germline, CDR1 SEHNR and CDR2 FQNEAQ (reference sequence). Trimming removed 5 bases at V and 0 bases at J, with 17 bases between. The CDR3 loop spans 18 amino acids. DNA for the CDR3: TGTGCCAGCAGCGCTAACTCAGGGTCCACCTCCTATAATTCACCCCTCCACTTT. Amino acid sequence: CASSANSGSTSYNSPLHF.

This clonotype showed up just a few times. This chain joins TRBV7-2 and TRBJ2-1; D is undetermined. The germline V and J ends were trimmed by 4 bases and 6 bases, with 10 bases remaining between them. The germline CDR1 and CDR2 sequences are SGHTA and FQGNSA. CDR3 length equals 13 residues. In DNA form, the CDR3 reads TGTGCCAGCAGCTATGCTGGGCTCAATGAGCAGTTCTTC. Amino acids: CASSYAGLNEQFF. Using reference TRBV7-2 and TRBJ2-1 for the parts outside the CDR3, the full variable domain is GAGVSQSPSNKVTEKGKDVELRCDPISGHTALYWYRQSLGQGLEFLIYFQGNSAPDKSGLPSDRFSAERTGGSVSTLTIQRTQQEDSAVYLCASSYAGLNEQFFGPGTRLTVL.

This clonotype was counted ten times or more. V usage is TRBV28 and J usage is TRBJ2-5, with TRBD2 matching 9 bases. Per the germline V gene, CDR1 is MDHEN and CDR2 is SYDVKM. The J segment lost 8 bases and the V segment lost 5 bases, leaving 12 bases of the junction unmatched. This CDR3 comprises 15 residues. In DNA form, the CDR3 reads TGTGCCAGCAGTACGGGACTAGCCCAACGGGGAACCCAGTACTTC. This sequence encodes CASSTGLAQRGTQYF.

CDR3 region: CASSSRTGPGANVLTF. CDR3 sequence (DNA): TGTGCCAGCAGCTCCCGGACAGGTCCTGGGGCCAACGTCCTGACTTTC. The chain is built from TRBV7-3 and TRBJ2-6, with 7 nucleotides matching TRBD1. Trimming at V came to 4 bases and at J to 2 bases, leaving 5 bases not matched to a gene. The CDR3 runs 16 residues. Germline CDR1 is SGHTA and CDR2 is FQGTGA.

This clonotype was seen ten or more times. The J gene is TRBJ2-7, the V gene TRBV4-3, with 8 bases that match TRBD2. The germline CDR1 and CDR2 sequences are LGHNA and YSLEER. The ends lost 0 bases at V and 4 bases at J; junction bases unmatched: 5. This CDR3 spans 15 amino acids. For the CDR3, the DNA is TGCGCCAGCAGCCAAGATAGCGGGACCCGATACGAGCAGTACTTC. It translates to CASSQDSGTRYEQYF.

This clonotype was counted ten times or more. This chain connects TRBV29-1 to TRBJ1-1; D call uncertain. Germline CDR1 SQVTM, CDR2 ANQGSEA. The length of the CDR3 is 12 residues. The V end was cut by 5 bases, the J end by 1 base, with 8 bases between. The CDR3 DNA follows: TGCAGCGTTATTGGGCAGAACACTGAAGCTTTCTTT. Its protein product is CSVIGQNTEAFF.

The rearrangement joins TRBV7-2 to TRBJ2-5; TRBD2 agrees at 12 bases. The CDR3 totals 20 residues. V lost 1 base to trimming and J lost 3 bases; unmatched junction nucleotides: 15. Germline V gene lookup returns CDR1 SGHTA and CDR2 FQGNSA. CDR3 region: CASSLVVSVGLAGGKETQYF. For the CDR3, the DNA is TGTGCCAGCAGCTTAGTAGTTAGCGTAGGGCTAGCGGGGGGGAAAGAGACCCAGTACTTC.

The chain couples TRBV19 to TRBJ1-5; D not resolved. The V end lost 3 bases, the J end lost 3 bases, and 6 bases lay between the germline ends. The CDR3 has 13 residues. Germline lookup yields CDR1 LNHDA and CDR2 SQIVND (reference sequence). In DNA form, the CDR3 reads TGTGCCAGTAGTATCTGGATCAATCAGCCCCAGCATTTT. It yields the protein CASSIWINQPQHF.

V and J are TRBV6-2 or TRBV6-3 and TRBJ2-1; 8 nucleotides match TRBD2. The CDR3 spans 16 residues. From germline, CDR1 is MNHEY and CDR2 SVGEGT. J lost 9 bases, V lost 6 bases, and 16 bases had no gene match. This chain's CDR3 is CASSPRTLERGGEQFF. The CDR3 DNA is TGTGCCAGCAGCCCCCGGACTCTCGAACGGGGGGGTGAGCAGTTCTTC.

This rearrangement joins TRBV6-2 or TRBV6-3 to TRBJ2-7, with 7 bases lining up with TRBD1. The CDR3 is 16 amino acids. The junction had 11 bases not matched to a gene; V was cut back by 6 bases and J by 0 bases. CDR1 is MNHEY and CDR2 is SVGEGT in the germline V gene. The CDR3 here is CASSSTGEGSSYEQYF. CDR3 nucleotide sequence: TGTGCCAGCAGCAGTACAGGGGAAGGGAGCTCCTACGAGCAGTACTTC.

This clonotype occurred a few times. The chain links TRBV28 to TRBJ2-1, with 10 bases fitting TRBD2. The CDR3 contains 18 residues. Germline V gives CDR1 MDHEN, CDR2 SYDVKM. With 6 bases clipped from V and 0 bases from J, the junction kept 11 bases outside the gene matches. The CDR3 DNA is TGTGCCAGCAGCCCCGCCCGACTAGCGGGTTCCTCCTACAATGAGCAGTTCTTC. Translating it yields CASSPARLAGSSYNEQFF.

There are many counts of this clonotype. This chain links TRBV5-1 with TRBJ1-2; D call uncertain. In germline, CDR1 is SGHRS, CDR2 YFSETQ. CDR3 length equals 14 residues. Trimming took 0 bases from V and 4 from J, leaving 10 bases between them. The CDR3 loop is CASSLEGSGYGYTF. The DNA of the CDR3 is TGCGCCAGCAGCTTGGAGGGATCAGGCTATGGCTACACCTTC.

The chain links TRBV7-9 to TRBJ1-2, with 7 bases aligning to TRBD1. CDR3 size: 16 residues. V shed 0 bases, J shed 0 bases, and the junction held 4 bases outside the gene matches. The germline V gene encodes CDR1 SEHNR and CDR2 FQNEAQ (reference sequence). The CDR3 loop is CASSLAGTVSNYGYTF. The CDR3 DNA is TGTGCCAGCAGCTTAGCCGGGACAGTTTCTAACTATGGCTACACCTTC.

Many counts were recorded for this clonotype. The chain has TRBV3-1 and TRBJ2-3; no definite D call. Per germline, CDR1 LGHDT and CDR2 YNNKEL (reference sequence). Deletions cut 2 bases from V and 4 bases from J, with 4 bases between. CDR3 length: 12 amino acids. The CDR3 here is CASSQLADTQYF. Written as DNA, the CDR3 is TGTGCCAGCAGCCAACTAGCAGATACGCAGTATTTT.

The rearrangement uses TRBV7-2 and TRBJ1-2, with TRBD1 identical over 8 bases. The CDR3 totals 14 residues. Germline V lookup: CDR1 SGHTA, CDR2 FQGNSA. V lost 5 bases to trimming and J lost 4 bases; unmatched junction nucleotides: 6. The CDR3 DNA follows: TGTGCCAGCAGCATACAGGGACAGGTCTATGGCTACACCTTC. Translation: CASSIQGQVYGYTF.